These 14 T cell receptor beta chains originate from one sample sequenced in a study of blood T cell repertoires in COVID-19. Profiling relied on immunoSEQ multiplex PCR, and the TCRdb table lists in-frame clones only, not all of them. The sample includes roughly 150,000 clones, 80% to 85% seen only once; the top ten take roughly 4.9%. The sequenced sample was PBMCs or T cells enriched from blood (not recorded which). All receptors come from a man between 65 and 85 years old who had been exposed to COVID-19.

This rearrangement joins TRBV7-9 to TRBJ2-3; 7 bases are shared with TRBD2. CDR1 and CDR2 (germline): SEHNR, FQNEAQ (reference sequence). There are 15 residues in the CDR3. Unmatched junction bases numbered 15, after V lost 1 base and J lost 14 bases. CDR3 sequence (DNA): TGTGCCAGCAGCTTAGAAGGTTTAGCGGGTTTAGGCCCGTATTTT. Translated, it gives CASSLEGLAGLGPYF.

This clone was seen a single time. The CDR3 DNA reads as TGCGCCAGCAGCCCGGGACAGGGAAGCAATCAGCCCCAGCATTTT. This sequence encodes CASSPGQGSNQPQHF. The J gene is TRBJ1-5, the V gene TRBV5-1, with 9 nucleotides matching TRBD1. The germline CDR1 and CDR2 sequences are SGHRS and YFSETQ. The junction had 3 bases not matched to a gene; V was cut back by 4 bases and J by 1 base. The CDR3 extends over 15 amino acids.

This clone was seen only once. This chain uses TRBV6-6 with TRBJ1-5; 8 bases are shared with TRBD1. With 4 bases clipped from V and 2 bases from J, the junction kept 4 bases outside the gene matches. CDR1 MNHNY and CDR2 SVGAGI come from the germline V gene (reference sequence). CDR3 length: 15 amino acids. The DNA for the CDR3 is TGTGCCAGCAGTTCCCCGGGACAGGGCAATCAGCCCCAGCATTTT. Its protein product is CASSSPGQGNQPQHF.

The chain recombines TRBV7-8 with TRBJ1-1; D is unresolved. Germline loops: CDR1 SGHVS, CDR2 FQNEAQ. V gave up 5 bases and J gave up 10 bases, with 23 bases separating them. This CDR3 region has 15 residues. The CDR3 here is CASSPSGYSVRGAFF. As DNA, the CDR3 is TGTGCCAGCAGCCCCTCGGGGTATTCCGTCCGGGGAGCTTTCTTT. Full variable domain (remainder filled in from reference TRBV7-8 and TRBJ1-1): GAGVSQSPRYKVAKRGQDVALRCDPISGHVSLFWYQQALGQGPEFLTYFQNEAQLDKSGLPSDRFFAERPEGSVSTLKIQRTQQEDSAVYLCASSPSGYSVRGAFFGQGTRLTVV.

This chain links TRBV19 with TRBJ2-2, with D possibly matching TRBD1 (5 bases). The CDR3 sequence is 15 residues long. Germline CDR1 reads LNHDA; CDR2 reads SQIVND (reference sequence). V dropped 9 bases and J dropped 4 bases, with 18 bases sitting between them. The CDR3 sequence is CASLRDAGLTGELFF. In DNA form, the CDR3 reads TGTGCCAGCCTCAGAGACGCAGGGCTCACCGGGGAGCTGTTTTTT. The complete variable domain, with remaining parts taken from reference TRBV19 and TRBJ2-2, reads DGGITQSPKYLFRKEGQNVTLSCEQNLNHDAMYWYRQDPGQGLRLIYYSQIVNDFQKGDIAEGYSVSREKKESFPLTVTSAQKNPTAFYLCASLRDAGLTGELFFGEGSRLTVL.

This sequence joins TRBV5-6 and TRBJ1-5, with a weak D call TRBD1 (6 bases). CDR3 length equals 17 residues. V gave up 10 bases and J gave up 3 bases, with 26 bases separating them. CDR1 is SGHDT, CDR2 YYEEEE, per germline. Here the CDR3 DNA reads TGTGCCCGCCGCCGGGGGGGGCGATCGAATCTCAATCAGCCCCAGCATTTT. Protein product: CARRRGGRSNLNQPQHF. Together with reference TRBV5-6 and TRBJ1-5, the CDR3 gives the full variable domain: DAGVTQSPTHLIKTRGQQVTLRCSPKSGHDTVSWYQQALGQGPQFIFQYYEEEERQRGNFPDRFSGHQFPNYSSELNVNALLLGDSALYLCARRRGGRSNLNQPQHFGDGTRLSIL.

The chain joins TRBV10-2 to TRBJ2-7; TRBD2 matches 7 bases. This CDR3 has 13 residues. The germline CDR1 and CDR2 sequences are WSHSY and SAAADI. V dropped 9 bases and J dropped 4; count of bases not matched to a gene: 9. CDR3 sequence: CASMAGVGYEQYF. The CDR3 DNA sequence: TGCGCCAGTATGGCGGGAGTAGGTTACGAGCAGTACTTC.

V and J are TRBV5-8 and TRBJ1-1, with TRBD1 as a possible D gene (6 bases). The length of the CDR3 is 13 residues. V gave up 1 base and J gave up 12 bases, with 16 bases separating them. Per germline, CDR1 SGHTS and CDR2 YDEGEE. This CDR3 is CASSLTGPKITFF. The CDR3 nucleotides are TGTGCCAGCAGCTTGACAGGGCCAAAAATAACTTTCTTT.

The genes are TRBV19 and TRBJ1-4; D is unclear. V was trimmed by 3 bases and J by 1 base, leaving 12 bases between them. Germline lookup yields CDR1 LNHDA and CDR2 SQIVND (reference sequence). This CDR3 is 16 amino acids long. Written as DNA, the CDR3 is TGTGCCAGTAGTATGGCCCAGGCCGGAACTAATGAAAAACTGTTTTTT. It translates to CASSMAQAGTNEKLFF.

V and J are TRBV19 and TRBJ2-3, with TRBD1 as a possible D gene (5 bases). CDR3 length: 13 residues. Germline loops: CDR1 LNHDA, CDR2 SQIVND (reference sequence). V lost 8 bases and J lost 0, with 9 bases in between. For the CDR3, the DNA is TGTGCCAGTGCCTCAGGGAGCACAGATACGCAGTATTTT. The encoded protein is CASASGSTDTQYF. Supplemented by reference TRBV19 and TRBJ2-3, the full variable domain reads DGGITQSPKYLFRKEGQNVTLSCEQNLNHDAMYWYRQDPGQGLRLIYYSQIVNDFQKGDIAEGYSVSREKKESFPLTVTSAQKNPTAFYLCASASGSTDTQYFGPGTRLTVL.

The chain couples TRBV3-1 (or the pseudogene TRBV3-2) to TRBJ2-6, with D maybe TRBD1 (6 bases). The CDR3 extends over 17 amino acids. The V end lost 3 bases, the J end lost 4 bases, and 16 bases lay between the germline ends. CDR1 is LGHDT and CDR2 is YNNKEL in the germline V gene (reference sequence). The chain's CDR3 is CASSHMTGRLGANVLTF. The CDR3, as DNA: TGTGCCAGCAGCCATATGACAGGCCGGCTAGGGGCCAACGTCCTGACTTTC.

The CDR3 nucleotides read TGTGCCAGCAGTCCGCGCGGGACTAACTATGGCTACACCTTC. Translation: CASSPRGTNYGYTF. The V and J genes are TRBV6-2 or TRBV6-3 and TRBJ1-2; D remains unclear. V dropped 5 bases and J dropped 0 bases, with 10 bases sitting between them. Germline-derived CDR1 and CDR2 are MNHEY and SVGEGT. CDR3 size: 14 residues.

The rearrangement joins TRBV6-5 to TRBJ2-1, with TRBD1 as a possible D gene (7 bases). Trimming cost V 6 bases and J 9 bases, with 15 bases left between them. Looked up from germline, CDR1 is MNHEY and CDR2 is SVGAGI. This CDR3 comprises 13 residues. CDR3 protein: CASSIGGGIEQFF. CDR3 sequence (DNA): TGTGCCAGCAGCATAGGAGGGGGCATTGAGCAGTTCTTC.

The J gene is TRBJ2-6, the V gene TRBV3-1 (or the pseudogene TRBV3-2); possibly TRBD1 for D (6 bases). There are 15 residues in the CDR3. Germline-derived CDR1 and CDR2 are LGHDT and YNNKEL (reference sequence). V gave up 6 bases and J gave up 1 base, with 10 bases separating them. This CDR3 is CASRQQGSGANVLTF. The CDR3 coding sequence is TGTGCCAGCAGACAACAGGGTTCTGGGGCCAACGTCCTGACTTTC.